This entry features one T cell receptor beta chain sequence. The data are from a study of blood T cell repertoires in COVID-19. Study-level information: COVID-19 samples, acute and convalescent, were from the United States, Italy and Spain.

Per the authors' pipeline: Researchers report that nucleated cell counts were estimated from reference gene primer amplification. Produced via immunoSEQ multiplex PCR; TCRdb's table is partial and in-frame only. The D gene and trimming were derived from the DNA, and the V and J assignments and clone size from that table. The sample records 140,000 or so clones, 82% being singletons. V was pared by 7 bases and J by 5 bases, with 5 bases of the junction left unmatched. This CDR3 spans 13 amino acids. CDR1 ENHRY and CDR2 SYGVKD come from the germline V gene. Sequenced: peripheral blood. The chain carries TRBV10-3 and TRBJ2-1, with 7 positions matching TRBD2. The source of this sequence is a woman of 80 years or more with acute or convalescent COVID-19. CDR3 region: CAITGTTNNEQFF. In nucleotides, the CDR3 is TGTGCCATCACCGGGACTACGAACAATGAGCAGTTCTTC.